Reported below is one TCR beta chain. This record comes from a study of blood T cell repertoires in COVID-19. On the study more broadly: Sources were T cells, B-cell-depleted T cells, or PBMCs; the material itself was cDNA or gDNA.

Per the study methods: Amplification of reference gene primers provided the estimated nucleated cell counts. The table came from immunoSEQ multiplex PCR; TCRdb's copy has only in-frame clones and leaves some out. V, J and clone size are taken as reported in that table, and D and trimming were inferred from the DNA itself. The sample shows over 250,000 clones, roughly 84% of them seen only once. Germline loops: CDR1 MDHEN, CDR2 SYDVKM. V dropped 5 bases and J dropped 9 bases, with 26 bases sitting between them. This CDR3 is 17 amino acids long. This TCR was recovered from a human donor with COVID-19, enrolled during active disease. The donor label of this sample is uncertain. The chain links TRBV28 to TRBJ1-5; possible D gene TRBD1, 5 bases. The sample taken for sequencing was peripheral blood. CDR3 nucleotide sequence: TGTGCCAGCAGTGTAGCGGGGTGGCAGGGAGGTGATCCGCCCCAGCATTTT. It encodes CASSVAGWQGGDPPQHF.